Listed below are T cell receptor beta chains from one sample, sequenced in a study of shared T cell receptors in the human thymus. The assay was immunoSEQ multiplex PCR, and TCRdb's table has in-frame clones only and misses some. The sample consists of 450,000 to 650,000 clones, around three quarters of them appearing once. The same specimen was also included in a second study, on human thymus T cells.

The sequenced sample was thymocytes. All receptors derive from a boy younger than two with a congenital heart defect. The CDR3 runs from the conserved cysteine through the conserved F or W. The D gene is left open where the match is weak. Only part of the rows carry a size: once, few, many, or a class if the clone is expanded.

TGCGCCAGCAGCCAAGTGAATAAATATAATAGCGGGTGCTCCTACGAGCAGTACTTC	CASSQVNKYNSGCSYEQYF	-	TRBD2	TRBV4-1	TRBJ2-7
TGTGCCACCAGCAGGCTGATTCCGGGACTAGGAGTATACAATGAGCAGTTCTTC	CATSRLIPGLGVYNEQFF	-	TRBD2	TRBV15	TRBJ2-1
TGCGCCAGCATGACTAGCGGTCTTACCAATGAGCAGTTCTTC	CASMTSGLTNEQFF	-	TRBD2	TRBV5-1	TRBJ2-1
TGCAGTGCTACCCGGGACAGCAGGTTCTTC	CSATRDSRFF	-	TRBD1	TRBV20-1	TRBJ2-1
TGTGCTAGTGCCAAAACCCCCTCCAGGGGAGGGGAAAACACCATATATTTT	CASAKTPSRGGENTIYF	-	-	TRBV12-5	TRBJ1-3
TGCGCCAGCAGCTTGGGAGGGGCTAGCGGCAGATCCTACGAGCAGTACTTC	CASSLGGASGRSYEQYF	-	TRBD2	TRBV5-1	TRBJ2-7
TGTGCCAGCTCACCAAAGACAGGGGGCGGGTACGAGCAGTACTTC	CASSPKTGGGYEQYF	-	TRBD1	TRBV18	TRBJ2-7
TGTGCCAGCAGCAACAGGTGGGGGATGGCGGGAGCGGCTGAGCAGTTCTTC	CASSNRWGMAGAAEQFF	-	TRBD2	TRBV5-4	TRBJ2-1
TGTGCCTGGAGTGTAGCCCCTAGCAATCAGCCCCAGCATTTT	CAWSVAPSNQPQHF	few	-	TRBV30	TRBJ1-5
TGTGCCAGCAGCACCTCGGACAGCCGAGGCGGGGAGCTGTTTTTT	CASSTSDSRGGELFF	-	-	TRBV6-5	TRBJ2-2
TGTGCCAGCAGTTTGGGGGGTCGCAATCAGCCCCAGCATTTT	CASSLGGRNQPQHF	-	-	TRBV27	TRBJ1-5
TGTGCCACCAGCAGAGATCGGGGGGACGGCTACGAGCAGTACTTC	CATSRDRGDGYEQYF	-	TRBD2	TRBV15	TRBJ2-7
TGTGCCAGCAGCTGGGGACAGGCCTCTAGCAATCAGCCCCAGCATTTT	CASSWGQASSNQPQHF	-	TRBD1	TRBV7-2	TRBJ1-5
TGTGCCAGCAGCTTCGGGGGGATCTCTGGAAACACCATATATTTT	CASSFGGISGNTIYF	-	-	TRBV5-6	TRBJ1-3
TGTGCCAGCAGCTTGCCAGGGGAGACCCAGTACTTC	CASSLPGETQYF	-	-	TRBV5-4	TRBJ2-5
TGTGCCAGCAGCCCCCGCGGGAATGGGACAGATACGCAGTATTTT	CASSPRGNGTDTQYF	-	-	TRBV11-3	TRBJ2-3
TGTGCCAGCAGTTTATCGAGACTGGCCCCCACCTACAATGAGCAGTTCTTC	CASSLSRLAPTYNEQFF	-	-	TRBV27	TRBJ2-1
TGTGCCAGCAGCTTAGCGACAGCGGGAGACCCCTACAATGAGCAGTTCTTC	CASSLATAGDPYNEQFF	-	TRBD2	TRBV7-8	TRBJ2-1
TGCGCCAGCAGCCAAGATGATAGTCGCTACGAGCAGTACTTC	CASSQDDSRYEQYF	-	-	TRBV4-3	TRBJ2-7
TGTGCCAGCAGCTTGGCACTAGCGGGAGGGAGCTCCTACGAGCAGTACTTC	CASSLALAGGSSYEQYF	-	TRBD2	TRBV5-5	TRBJ2-7
TGTGCCAGCAGCGGAACAGGGGGCACTGAAGCTTTCTTT	CASSGTGGTEAFF	-	TRBD1	TRBV5-5	TRBJ1-1
TGTGCCAGCAGCTCTCCCGACAAAGAAGCTTTCTTT	CASSSPDKEAFF	-	-	TRBV11-3	TRBJ1-1
TGTGCCAGCAGTGCGGACGGGGGCTACGAGCAGTACTTC	CASSADGGYEQYF	-	-	TRBV25-1	TRBJ2-7